This entry concerns a single TCR beta chain. Study processing details: Amplification of reference gene primers provided the estimated nucleated cell counts. Assay: immunoSEQ multiplex PCR; the TCRdb copy retains only in-frame clones and omits some. The V and J calls and clone size come from that table; D and trimming were worked out from the DNA. The sample records nearly 35,000 clones, roughly 80% being singletons. This entry belongs to a study of blood T cell repertoires in COVID-19. V was clipped by 5 bases and J by 8 bases; unmatched bases: 4. The CDR3 is made up of 14 amino acids. Germline CDR1 reads SGHAT; CDR2 reads FQNNGV.

The sequenced sample consisted of peripheral blood. The receptor was isolated from a woman aged 60-75 years with acute or convalescent COVID-19. The rearrangement links TRBV11-2 to TRBJ1-6, with 9 bases matching TRBD1. CDR3 DNA sequence: TGTGCCAGCAGCCTGGACAGGGGATATTCACCCCTCCACTTT. It codes for CASSLDRGYSPLHF.